These 15 T cell receptor beta chains were all obtained from the same sample, sequenced in a study of T cells in Graves' hyperthyroidism and ophthalmopathy. It was RNA transcripts that yielded the amplified TCR beta CDR3 regions. The HTBI set primed first-round TCR CDR3 RT-PCR. A single record per CDR3 protein comes from TCRdb applying MiXCR to the multiplex PCR reads. The profile covers 500,000 to 600,000 distinct CDR3 sequences, with 46% appearing a single time and around a fifth taken by the ten largest. Sequencing was done on a sample of peripheral blood or thyroid tissue (not recorded which). The receptors stem from an adult woman with Graves' disease, either hyperthyroidism or ophthalmopathy (not recorded which).

V is TRBV20-1 and J is TRBJ1-6; no reliable D call. CDR3 size: 14 residues. Trimming took off 3 bases at V and 1 base at J, with 7 bases between the two ends. CDR1 and CDR2 from the germline V gene are DFQATT and SNEGSKA (reference sequence). The CDR3 nucleotides are TGCAGTGCTAGGGCCGGGTCCTATAATTCACCCCTCCACTTT. As protein: CSARAGSYNSPLHF.

There are many counts of this clonotype. This chain links TRBV19 with TRBJ1-1, with 7 bases matching TRBD1. The CDR3 length is 14 residues. The germline CDR1 and CDR2 sequences are LNHDA and SQIVND (reference sequence). Trimming took 4 bases from V and 4 from J; bases not matched to a gene: 6. CDR3 bases: TGTGCCAGTAGTAGACAGGGTAGGGTCACTGAAGCTTTCTTT. It codes for CASSRQGRVTEAFF.

V is TRBV7-3 and J is TRBJ2-1; D uncertain. There are 14 residues in the CDR3. In germline, CDR1 is SGHTA, CDR2 FQGTGA. Between the trimmed V and J ends, which lost 1 base and 7 bases, there was a span of 11 bases. The CDR3 here is CASSLMTLANEQFF. CDR3 sequence (DNA): TGTGCCAGCAGCTTAATGACCCTGGCGAATGAGCAGTTCTTC. The complete variable domain, with remaining parts taken from reference TRBV7-3 and TRBJ2-1, reads GAGVSQTPSNKVTEKGKYVELRCDPISGHTALYWYRQSLGQGPEFLIYFQGTGAADDSGLPNDRFFAVRPEGSVSTLKIQRTERGDSAVYLCASSLMTLANEQFFGPGTRLTVL.

The chain has TRBV19 and TRBJ1-2, with a tentative D call TRBD1 (6 bases). Germline V gene data show CDR1 as LNHDA and CDR2 as SQIVND (reference sequence). The CDR3 is 14 residues long. Trimming took 0 bases from V and 4 from J, leaving 9 bases between them. The chain's CDR3 is CASSIDRGGYGYTF. The DNA of the CDR3 is TGTGCCAGTAGTATAGACAGGGGCGGCTATGGCTACACCTTC. Based on the CDR3 plus reference TRBV19 and TRBJ1-2, the full variable domain is DGGITQSPKYLFRKEGQNVTLSCEQNLNHDAMYWYRQDPGQGLRLIYYSQIVNDFQKGDIAEGYSVSREKKESFPLTVTSAQKNPTAFYLCASSIDRGGYGYTFGSGTRLTVV.

There are many counts of this clonotype. The gene calls are TRBV11-2 and TRBJ1-1; D remains unclear. V was clipped by 1 base and J by 3 bases, with 12 bases between them. The CDR3 is 15 amino acids. Per the germline V gene, CDR1 is SGHAT and CDR2 is FQNNGV. The CDR3, as DNA: TGTGCCAGCAGCTTAGGAGGAGACGCTTACACTGAAGCTTTCTTT. Translating gives CASSLGGDAYTEAFF.

This clonotype was found many times. This chain links TRBV7-6 with TRBJ2-2; 8 nucleotides match TRBD1. CDR1 and CDR2 (germline): SGHVS, FNYEAQ. The CDR3 contains 15 residues. The V gene end was trimmed by 6 bases and the J gene end by 1 base; junction bases not matched to a gene: 4. The CDR3 nucleotides are TGTGCCAGCAGGCCAGGACAGGGGAACACCGGGGAGCTGTTTTTT. Its protein product is CASRPGQGNTGELFF.

The chain uses TRBV15 and TRBJ2-5; 7 bases agree with TRBD1. The CDR3 length is 13 residues. J gave up 5 bases and V 10 bases, and 10 bases lay outside the gene matches. Looked up from germline, CDR1 is LNHNV and CDR2 is YYDKDF (reference sequence). The CDR3, as DNA: TGTGCCAGCATAGACAGGGCAACGGAGACCCAGTACTTC. Translating it yields CASIDRATETQYF.

This clonotype was detected ten times or more. The chain has TRBV12-3 or TRBV12-4 and TRBJ1-1; no definite D call. V was clipped by 5 bases and J by 3 bases, with 16 bases between them. The CDR3 runs 15 residues. CDR3 DNA: TGTGCCAGCAGTGTCGGATGGGGTAGGTACACTGAAGCTTTCTTT. Its protein product is CASSVGWGRYTEAFF.

Note on this clonotype: This may stem from a read error, because a much larger clone lies one nucleotide away. The V and J genes are TRBV6-6 and TRBJ2-7; D remains unclear. V lost 2 bases to trimming and J lost 3 bases, with 14 bases between them. The CDR3 has 15 amino acids. Per germline, CDR1 MNHNY and CDR2 SVGAGI (reference sequence). The CDR3 loop is CASSYPGRSDYEQYF. In DNA form, the CDR3 reads TGTGCCAGCAGTTACCCTGGCAGGTCAGACTACGAGCAGTACTTC.

This clonotype was counted at least ten times. The rearrangement links TRBV7-9 to TRBJ2-7, with no clear D. The length of the CDR3 is 16 residues. V was clipped by 4 bases and J by 3 bases, with 19 bases between them. In germline, CDR1 is SEHNR, CDR2 FQNEAQ (reference sequence). The CDR3 DNA is TGTGCCAGCAGCTCGGTCTCGGGTTTAGCCGTCTACGAGCAGTACTTC. Translating it yields CASSSVSGLAVYEQYF.

The table lists this clonotype with many counts. This sequence joins TRBV29-1 and TRBJ2-5; TRBD2 might be the D (5 bases). Per germline, CDR1 SQVTM and CDR2 ANQGSEA. CDR3 length: 13 amino acids. The ends were cut back, 2 bases at V and 5 bases at J, with 12 bases in the middle. As DNA, the CDR3 is TGCAGCGTTGAAACTAGGGAGTCGGAGACCCAGTACTTC. Amino acid sequence: CSVETRESETQYF.

The chain has TRBV12-3 or TRBV12-4 and TRBJ1-5; maybe TRBD1 (5 bases). The CDR3 loop spans 12 amino acids. Trimming removed 6 bases at V and 9 bases at J, with 12 bases between. For the CDR3, the DNA is TGTGCCAGCAGAAAGGGTGGGGGGCCCCAGCATTTT. This translates into CASRKGGGPQHF.

Many counts were recorded for this clonotype. V and J are TRBV7-9 and TRBJ2-7; D might be TRBD2 (6 bases). V gave up 7 bases and J gave up 7 bases, with 23 bases separating them. The CDR3 is made up of 15 amino acids. Looked up from germline, CDR1 is SEHNR and CDR2 is FQNEAQ (reference sequence). CDR3 nucleotide sequence: TGTGCCAGCACCCCCGGTTGGCGGGGCGTCTGGGAGCAGTACTTC. Protein product: CASTPGWRGVWEQYF.

This clonotype appeared many times. The chain employs TRBV20-1 and TRBJ1-6; D perhaps matches TRBD1 (6 bases). Germline loops: CDR1 DFQATT, CDR2 SNEGSKA (reference sequence). V shed 0 bases and J shed 4 bases, with 16 bases lying between them. The CDR3 spans 17 residues. In DNA, the CDR3 is TGCAGTGCTAGAGACTTCAGGACAGATAGTTATAATTCACCCCTCCACTTT. Translated, it gives CSARDFRTDSYNSPLHF.

On this clonotype itself: The DNA is omitted, as the CDR3 cannot be located on it reliably, and the CDR3 follows TCRdb's listing. The rearrangement joins TRBV7-2 to TRBJ2-7; whether TRBD1, the table's D call, matches the DNA was not checked. The CDR3 spans 18 residues, counting both ends. Germline V gene sequence: CDR1 SGHTA, CDR2 FQGNSA. The CDR3 spells CASSPDSRSYEQYFGQYF.